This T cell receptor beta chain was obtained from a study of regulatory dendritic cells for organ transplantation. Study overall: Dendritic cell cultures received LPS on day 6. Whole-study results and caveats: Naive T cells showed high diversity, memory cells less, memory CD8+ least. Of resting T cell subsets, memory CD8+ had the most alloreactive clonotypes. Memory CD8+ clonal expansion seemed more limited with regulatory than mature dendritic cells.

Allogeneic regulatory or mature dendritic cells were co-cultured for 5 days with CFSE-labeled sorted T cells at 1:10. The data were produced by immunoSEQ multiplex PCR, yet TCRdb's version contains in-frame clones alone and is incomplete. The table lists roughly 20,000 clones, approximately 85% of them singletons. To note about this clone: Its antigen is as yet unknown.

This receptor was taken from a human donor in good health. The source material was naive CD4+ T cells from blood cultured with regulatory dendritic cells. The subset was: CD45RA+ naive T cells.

CDR3 in amino acids: CSVDGGVGETQYF. In DNA, the CDR3 is TGCAGCGTTGATGGGGGGGTCGGGGAGACCCAGTACTTC. The chain uses TRBV29-1 and TRBJ2-5, with 7 bases matching TRBD2. With V trimmed by 3 bases and J by 5 bases, 6 bases remained unmatched. The CDR3 covers 13 residues. CDR1 and CDR2 (germline): SQVTM, ANQGSEA.